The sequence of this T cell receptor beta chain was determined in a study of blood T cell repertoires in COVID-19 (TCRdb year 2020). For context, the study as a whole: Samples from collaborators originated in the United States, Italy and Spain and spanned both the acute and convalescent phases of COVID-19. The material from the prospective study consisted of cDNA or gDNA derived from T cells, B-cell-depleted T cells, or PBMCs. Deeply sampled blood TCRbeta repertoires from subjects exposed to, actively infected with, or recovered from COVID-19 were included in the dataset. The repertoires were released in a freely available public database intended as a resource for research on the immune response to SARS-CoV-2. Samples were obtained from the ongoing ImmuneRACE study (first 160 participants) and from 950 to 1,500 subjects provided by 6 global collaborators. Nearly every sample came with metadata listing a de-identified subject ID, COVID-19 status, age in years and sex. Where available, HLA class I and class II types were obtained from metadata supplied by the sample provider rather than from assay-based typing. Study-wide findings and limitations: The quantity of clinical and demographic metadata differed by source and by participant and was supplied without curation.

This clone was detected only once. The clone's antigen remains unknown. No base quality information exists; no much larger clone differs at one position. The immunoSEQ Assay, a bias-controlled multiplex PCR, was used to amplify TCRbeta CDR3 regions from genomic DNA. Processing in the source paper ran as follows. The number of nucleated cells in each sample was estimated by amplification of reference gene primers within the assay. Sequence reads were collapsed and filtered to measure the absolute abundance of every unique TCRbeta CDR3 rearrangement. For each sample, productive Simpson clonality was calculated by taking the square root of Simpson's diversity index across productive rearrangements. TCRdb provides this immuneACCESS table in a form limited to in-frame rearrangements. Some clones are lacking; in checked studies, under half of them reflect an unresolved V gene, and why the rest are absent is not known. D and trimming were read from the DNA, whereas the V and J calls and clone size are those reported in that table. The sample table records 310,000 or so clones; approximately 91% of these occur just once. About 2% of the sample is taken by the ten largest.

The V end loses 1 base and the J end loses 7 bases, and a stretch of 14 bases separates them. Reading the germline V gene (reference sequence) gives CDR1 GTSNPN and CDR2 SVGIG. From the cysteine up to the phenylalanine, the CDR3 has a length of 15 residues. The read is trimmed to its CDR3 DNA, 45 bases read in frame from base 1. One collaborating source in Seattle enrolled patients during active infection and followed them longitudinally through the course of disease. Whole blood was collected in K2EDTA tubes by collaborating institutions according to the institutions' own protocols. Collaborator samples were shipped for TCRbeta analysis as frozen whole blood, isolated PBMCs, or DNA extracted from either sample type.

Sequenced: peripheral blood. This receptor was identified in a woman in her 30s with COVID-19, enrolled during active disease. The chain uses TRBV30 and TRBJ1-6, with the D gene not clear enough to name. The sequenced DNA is TGTGCCTGGAGTGGCGGGGATCCGATGAATTCACCCCTCCACTTT. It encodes CAWSGGDPMNSPLHF. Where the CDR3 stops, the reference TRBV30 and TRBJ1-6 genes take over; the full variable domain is SQTIHQWPATLVQPVGSPLSLECTVEGTSNPNLYWYRQAAGRGLQLLFYSVGIGQISSEVPQNLSASRPQDRQFILSSKKLLLSDSGFYLCAWSGGDPMNSPLHFGNGTRLTVT.